This T cell receptor beta chain was sequenced in a study of blood T cell repertoires in COVID-19. In the study overall: Italy, Spain and the United States were the sources of the convalescent and acute COVID-19 samples. Sample material is recorded as cDNA or gDNA derived from T cells, B-cell-depleted T cells, or PBMCs.

Original analysis: Amplification of reference gene primers provided the estimated nucleated cell counts. Measured with immunoSEQ multiplex PCR; TCRdb has only the in-frame clones, and not every one. V, J and clone size derive from that table, while D and trimming were established from the DNA sequence. The sample carries some 210,000 clones, around four fifths recorded once. V shed 2 bases and J shed 5 bases, with 16 bases lying between them. From germline, CDR1 is MNHEY and CDR2 SVGEGT. The CDR3 is made up of 16 amino acids. The V call is TRBV6-2 or TRBV6-3, the J call TRBJ1-5; D might be TRBD1 (5 bases). This clonotype was obtained from a woman in her sixties or seventies with active or convalescent COVID-19. The specimen sequenced was peripheral blood. The CDR3 loop is CASSYVRGRGDQPQHF. CDR3 sequence (DNA): TGTGCCAGCAGTTACGTGCGGGGGAGAGGGGATCAGCCCCAGCATTTT.